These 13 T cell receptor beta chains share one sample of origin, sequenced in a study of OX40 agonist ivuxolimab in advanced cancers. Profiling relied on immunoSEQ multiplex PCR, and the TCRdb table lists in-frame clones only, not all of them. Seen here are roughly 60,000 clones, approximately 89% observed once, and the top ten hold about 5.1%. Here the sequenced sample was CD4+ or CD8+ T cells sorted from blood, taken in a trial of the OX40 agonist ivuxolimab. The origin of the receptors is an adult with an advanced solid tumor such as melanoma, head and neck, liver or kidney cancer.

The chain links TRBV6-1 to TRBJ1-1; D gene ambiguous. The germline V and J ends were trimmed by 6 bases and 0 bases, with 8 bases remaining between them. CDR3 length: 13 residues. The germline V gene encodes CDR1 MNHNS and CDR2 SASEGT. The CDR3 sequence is CASRRTVNTEAFF. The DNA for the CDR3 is TGTGCCAGCAGGCGGACGGTGAACACTGAAGCTTTCTTT.

The CDR3 protein is CSAPVTYEQYF. In DNA, the CDR3 is TGCAGTGCTCCGGTCACCTACGAGCAGTACTTC. The chain links TRBV20-1 to TRBJ2-7; no definite D call. The CDR3 has 11 residues. Germline V lookup: CDR1 DFQATT, CDR2 SNEGSKA (reference sequence). Trimming took 5 bases from V and 2 from J, leaving 7 bases between them.

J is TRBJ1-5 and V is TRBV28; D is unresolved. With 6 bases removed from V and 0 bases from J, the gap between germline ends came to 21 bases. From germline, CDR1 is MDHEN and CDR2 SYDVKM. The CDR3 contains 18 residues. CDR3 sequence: CASRSILRALYSNQPQHF. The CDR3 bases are TGTGCCAGCAGGTCAATCCTGCGAGCACTTTATAGCAATCAGCCCCAGCATTTT.

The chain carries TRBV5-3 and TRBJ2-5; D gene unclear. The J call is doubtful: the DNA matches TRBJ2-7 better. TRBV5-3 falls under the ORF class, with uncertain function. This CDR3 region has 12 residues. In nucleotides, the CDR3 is TGTGCCAGAAGCGATAGCTCCTACGAGCAGTACTTC. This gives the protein CARSDSSYEQYF.

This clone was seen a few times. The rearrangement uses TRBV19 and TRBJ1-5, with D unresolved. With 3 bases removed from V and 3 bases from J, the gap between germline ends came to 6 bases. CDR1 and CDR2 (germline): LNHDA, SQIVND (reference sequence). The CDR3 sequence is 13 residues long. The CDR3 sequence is CASSMEHNQPQHF. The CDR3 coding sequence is TGTGCCAGTAGTATGGAGCACAATCAGCCCCAGCATTTT.

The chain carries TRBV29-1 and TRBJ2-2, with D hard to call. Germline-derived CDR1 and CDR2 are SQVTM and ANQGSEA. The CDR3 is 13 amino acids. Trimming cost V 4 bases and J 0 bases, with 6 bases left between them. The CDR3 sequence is CSVGQTNTGELFF. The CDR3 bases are TGCAGCGTTGGCCAAACGAACACCGGGGAGCTGTTTTTT.

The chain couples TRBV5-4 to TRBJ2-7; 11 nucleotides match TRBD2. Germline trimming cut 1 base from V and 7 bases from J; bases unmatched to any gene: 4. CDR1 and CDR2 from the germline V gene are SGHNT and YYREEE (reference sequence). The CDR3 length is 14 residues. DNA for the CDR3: TGTGCCAGCAGCTTGCCAACTAGCGGGGGAGAGCAGTACTTC. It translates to CASSLPTSGGEQYF.

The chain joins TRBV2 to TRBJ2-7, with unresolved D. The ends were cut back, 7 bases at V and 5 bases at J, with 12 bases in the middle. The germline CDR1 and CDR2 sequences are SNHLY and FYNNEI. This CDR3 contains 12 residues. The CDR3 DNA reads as TGTGCCAGCATGCAGGTTCGTAACGAGCAGTACTTC. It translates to CASMQVRNEQYF.

CDR3 sequence reads: CASSSSTDTQYF. CDR3 nucleotides: TGTGCCAGCAGCTCTAGCACAGATACGCAGTATTTT. The chain is built from TRBV5-8 and TRBJ2-3, with no clear D. This CDR3 is 12 amino acids long. Trimming removed 3 bases at V and 0 bases at J, with 2 bases between. Germline CDR1 and CDR2: SGHTS and YDEGEE.

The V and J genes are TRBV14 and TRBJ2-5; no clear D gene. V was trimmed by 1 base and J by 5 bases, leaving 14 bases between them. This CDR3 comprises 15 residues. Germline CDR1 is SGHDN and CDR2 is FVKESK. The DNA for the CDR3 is TGTGCCAGCAGCCAAGGTCTAGGGCTGGGGGAGACCCAGTACTTC. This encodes CASSQGLGLGETQYF.

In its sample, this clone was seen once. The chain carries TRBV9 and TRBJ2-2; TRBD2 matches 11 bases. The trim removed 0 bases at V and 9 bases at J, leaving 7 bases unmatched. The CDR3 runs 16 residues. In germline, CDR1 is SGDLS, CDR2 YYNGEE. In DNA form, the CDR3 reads TGTGCCAGCAGCGTAGACCCGCTAGCGGGAGGAAGGGAGCTGTTTTTT. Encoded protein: CASSVDPLAGGRELFF.

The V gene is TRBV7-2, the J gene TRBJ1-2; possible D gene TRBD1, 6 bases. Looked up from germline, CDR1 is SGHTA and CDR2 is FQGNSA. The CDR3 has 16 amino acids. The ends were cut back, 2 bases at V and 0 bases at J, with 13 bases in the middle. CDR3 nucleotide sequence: TGTGCCAGCAGCTTACTCCTGGACAGTTCTAACTATGGCTACACCTTC. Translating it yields CASSLLLDSSNYGYTF.

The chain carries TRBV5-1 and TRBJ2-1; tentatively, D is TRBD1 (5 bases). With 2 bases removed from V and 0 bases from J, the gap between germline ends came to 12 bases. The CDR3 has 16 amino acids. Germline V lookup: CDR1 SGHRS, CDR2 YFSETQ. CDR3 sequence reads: CASSFGTGSSYNEQFF. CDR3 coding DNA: TGCGCCAGCAGCTTTGGTACAGGAAGCTCCTACAATGAGCAGTTCTTC.